This T cell receptor beta chain was captured by sequencing in a study of regulatory T cells in long-lasting Graves disease. Overall study: With positive TSH receptor antibodies and over 5 years of antithyroid drugs, Graves' disease was considered persistent.

In its sample, this clonotype was seen many times. Its antigen is currently unknown. Investigators prepared the TCR beta libraries by applying iRepertoire HTBI primers and Arm-PCR of CDR3 regions. TCRdb re-called the multiplex PCR reads through MiXCR, storing one row per CDR3 protein. Here the sample spans roughly 450,000 distinct CDR3 sequences, under 25% being singletons. Whole-study results and caveats: Samples came from peripheral blood alone, without thyroid tissue.

Germline V gene data show CDR1 as MNHEY and CDR2 as SVGAGI. Trimming removed 2 bases from V and 10 bases from J; junction bases left unmatched: 4. The CDR3 has 14 amino acids. Indicated time point: persistent/refractory GD, antithyroid drugs over 5 years with positive TRAb. RNA from PBMCs was the source of the TCR library. Graves' disease was diagnosed by American Thyroid Association guidelines. Staff took around 8.6 milliliters of peripheral blood and put it into EDTA tubes. The receptor was derived from a female donor with Graves disease. The source was peripheral blood mononuclear cells (PBMCs), collected when the disease was refractory, from a patient treated with antithyroid drugs. The chain combines TRBV6-5 with TRBJ1-6; 8 bases are a match to TRBD1. This chain's CDR3 is CASSYATGVSPLHF. The CDR3 nucleotides read TGTGCCAGCAGTTACGCGACAGGGGTCTCACCCCTCCACTTT.